This T cell receptor (beta chain) was sequenced during a study of blood T cell repertoires in COVID-19. Patients from Seattle were sampled longitudinally, starting during active infection. Produced via immunoSEQ multiplex PCR; TCRdb's table is partial and in-frame only. The sample records 200,000 to 300,000 clones, 70% to 90% being singletons. V was clipped by 4 bases and J by 0 bases; unmatched bases: 18. Germline CDR1 reads KGHDR; CDR2 reads SFDVKD. The CDR3 totals 20 residues. The TCR was taken from a woman aged 55-70 years with COVID-19, enrolled during active disease. This rearrangement joins TRBV24-1 to TRBJ2-3; 7 bases are shared with TRBD1. The sequenced material came from peripheral blood. The CDR3 reads CATSDTDRDSKNPSTDTQYF. Here the CDR3 DNA reads TGTGCCACCAGTGACACAGACCGGGACAGCAAAAATCCTAGCACAGATACGCAGTATTTT.